This TCR beta chain was obtained from a study of cytomegalovirus exposure and HLA in healthy donors listed by TCRdb under 2017. A note on the overall study: An earlier analysis of about 560 of the donors reported approximately 300 Gb of sequence data and roughly 120 million unique TCR beta sequences obtained from about 170 million T cells. Class I and class II HLA loci were covered by the typing at four-digit resolution. The study used immunosequencing to profile the T cell repertoires of some 600 subjects and linked those repertoires to cytomegalovirus serostatus. A later genetic analysis took genome-wide SNP genotypes for about 65% of the 666 donors and used that subset as a discovery cohort. Besides the first cohort of under 700 subjects, a separate validation cohort made up of over 95 different subjects was used. Typing coverage varied by locus: roughly 629-630 donors for A, B, C, DRB1 and DQB1; approximately 520 for DQA1; around 570 for DPA1; roughly 450 for DPB1. Every discovery cohort repertoire had been produced on one sequencing platform. An earlier analysis of around 640 of the donors used high-throughput TCR beta sequencing to judge whether each TCR beta V gene segment behaved as functional or pseudogenic. Among the approximately 400 genotyped donors, around 79% belonged to the genetic ancestry cluster associated with self-reported Caucasian donors. In the later analysis, no new phenotypic data were used to find candidate immune exposures; instead, reliance was placed on TCR beta sequences and their occurrence across donors. A later analysis re-analyzed previously published TCR beta repertoires from about 600 donors and added high-resolution HLA genotyping to study TCR occurrence patterns. About five DR-DQ haplotypes were treated as single units for association and clustering because of strong linkage in the cohort. Donor age, sex, ethnicity and CMV serostatus were collected together with the repertoire data. Across 398 genotyped donors of the cohort, an average of about 240,000 unique TCR beta nucleotide sequences per donor were sequenced, and around 19% of those sequences were non-productive. An early release covering more than 500 HLA-typed donors comprised roughly 300 gigabases of sequencing data and roughly 85 million unique TCR sequences. The study aimed to test whether signatures of past pathogen exposure could be identified by cataloging public T cell receptors. To predict cytomegalovirus infection status, the study combined high-throughput TCR immunosequencing, statistical association of individual TCRs with disease status, and machine learning.

General findings and caveats noted by the study authors: The authors suggested that the approach could potentially be generalized to other disease states and immunological phenotypes. According to a later analysis, parvovirus B19, influenza, CMV and Epstein-Barr virus appeared linked to several top co-occurrence clusters. Linkage disequilibrium might explain the correlated functional status among segregating V segments, but an unknown experimental factor could not be ruled out. In a later analysis, TCR association rates were found to vary across HLA loci, with the most associated TCRs seen for DRB1 alleles and the fewest for HLA-C alleles. A further reported finding was that TCR beta sequences accurately predicted the HLA-A and HLA-B alleles for most subjects in the first cohort. A later genetic analysis associated a missense DCLRE1C variant with V-gene and J-gene trimming of TCR beta chains, and an independent cohort replicated the association. Only TCR beta chains were sequenced in this cohort, and the absence of alpha or paired-chain data limited detectable features. A later analysis associated about 18,000 TCR beta sequences with specific HLA alleles at a false discovery rate of 0.05. Most TCR sequences were seen in very few donors, while some public TCRs were found in many individuals. Presence/absence analyses assumed roughly uniform sequencing depth across donors, an assumption that may not hold. When HLA alleles, especially DR and DQ, strongly co-occurred, TCR associations were difficult to assign to individual alleles. In both the original and validation cohorts, the classifier was reported to diagnose cytomegalovirus status with high specificity and sensitivity. A group of highly shared sequence variants was considered likely to be a technical artifact of the sequencing pipeline. In an earlier analysis of more than 500 of the donors, most TCR beta V segments appeared in productive rearrangements about 90% or about 30% of the time, broadly matching IMGT annotations. According to a later analysis, most CMV-associated TCR beta chains appeared to be HLA-restricted, and the HLA associations seemed to be driven largely by CMV exposure. A later genetic analysis reported fewer N-insertions in productive TCRs among donors in an Asian-associated ancestry cluster than the roughly 690-donor mean. In vitro tests confirmed that a few of the cytomegalovirus-associated TCR beta chains recognize cytomegalovirus antigens. Fewer than 20 rarely observed V segments, including chromosome 9 orphons, were excluded from the earlier analysis of approximately 500 of the donors because counts were too low. In a later analysis, HLA-associated TCR beta chains were found to be more clonally expanded and to have lower generation probabilities than equally common non-associated chains. Because some donors lacked HLA typing at each locus, the association tests relied only on the typed subset. For the cohort, immune exposure information was limited to CMV serostatus. The study listed 150 to 200 TCR beta chains as associated with cytomegalovirus.

In total, around 600 healthy bone marrow donors made up the cohort. At the time of sampling, all cohort members were nominally healthy, though unrecorded immune exposures were likely present. The donor tested CMV seronegative, placing the donor among the approximately 400 seronegative members of the cohort. Each donor provided a peripheral blood sample, and peripheral blood mononuclear cells were used for TCR beta sequencing. The Qiagen DNeasy Blood Extraction Kit was used to extract genomic DNA from the blood cell samples. Comments on this clone: The antigen it recognizes is unknown. Per-nucleotide qualities are absent, and no much larger clonotype sits a single base away.

The library was prepared using the immunoSEQ multiplex PCR assay. For the multiplex PCR, a mixture combining 60 forward primers for TCR Vbeta segments and 13 reverse primers for TCR Jbeta segments was used. Amplification of the CDR3 region of rearranged TCR beta genes was performed with a multiplex PCR assay on genomic DNA. The Illumina HiSeq System was used to sequence the amplified TCR beta libraries as 87-base-pair reads. On the study's bioinformatics: A later analysis tallied about 77 million unique TCR beta chains across the 660 or so repertoires, and around 10 million of those chains were shared by two or more donors. Raw reads were error-corrected and collapsed into unique sequences by a nearest-neighbor algorithm in which closely related sequences were merged to remove PCR and sequencing errors. Alignment of CDR3 sequences to IMGT reference sequences was used to assign V, D and J gene segments. For a sequence to be retained, a match of at least six nucleotides to both a V gene segment and a J gene segment was required. Rearrangements were classified as productive when the CDR3 lacked stop codons and remained in frame with V and J, and all other rearrangements were classified as non-productive. CDR3 was defined according to IMGT convention as the region running from the second conserved V-encoded cysteine to the conserved J-encoded phenylalanine. The earlier analysis of roughly 590 of the donors excluded any sequence lacking an unambiguous match to a single V gene segment. In an earlier analysis of about 590 of the donors, a V segment was called functional when productive rearrangements were above 56.7%, and segregating when the standard deviation between donors exceeded 5%. A statistical classification framework was built to diagnose cytomegalovirus status from the catalog of TCR beta chain sequences. In a later analysis, V and J genes were assigned by comparing TCR nucleotide sequences against IMGT/GENE-DB human TR gene sequences. The TCRdist pipeline was used in a later analysis to assign CDR3 sequences and most-parsimonious VDJ recombination scenarios. A later analysis defined each TCR beta chain by its CDR3 amino acid sequence plus V-gene family, and excluded reads lacking a unique V-gene family. As a way to deal with suspected cross-contamination and a sequencing artifact, a later analysis dropped under 600 nucleotide sequences that were highly shared and had low generation probability. For each public chain, a later analysis derived a clonal expansion index from normalized ranks of inferred template counts within each repertoire. In a later analysis, generation probabilities were computed with a VDJ recombination model fitted to out-of-frame rearrangements, and the resulting probabilities were checked against IGoR. A later analysis scored TCR-TCR, TCR-HLA and TCR-CMV co-occurrence with hypergeometric tests, applying a repertoire-size bias correction to TCR pairs. To estimate false discovery rates, a later analysis permuted the HLA or CMV assignments 20 times. In a later analysis, co-occurring TCRs were grouped with DBSCAN, and TCRdist sequence similarity was added when clustering was performed within HLA-allele-positive subsets. Repertoires with fewer than 30,000 or more than 120,000 public chains were left out of co-occurrence clustering, as were several repertoires with anomalous nucleotide sharing. Not all clones reach the TCRdb copy of this immuneACCESS table, which keeps in-frame sequences only. Checked studies attribute under half of the gap to unresolved V genes and leave the rest unexplained. V and J calls and clone size come straight from that table; D and trimming were deduced from the DNA. A total of about 110,000 clones appear in this sample, 81% of them only once. The ten largest clones represent about 2.3% of the sample.

Sequenced: PBMCs. The receptor was derived from a young man in good health and CMV-seronegative.

In nucleotide form, the sequence is TGTGCCAGCAGCGTACATGGGGCTAGCTCCTACGAGCAGTACTTC. Its amino acids are CASSVHGASSYEQYF. The sequence joins TRBV6-1 to TRBJ2-7, and possibly TRBD1, on 5 matching bases. Per the germline V gene, MNHNS is the CDR1 and SASEGT is the CDR2. The CDR3 holds 15 amino acids from the cysteine to the phenylalanine. Kept here is only the CDR3 DNA, which spans 45 bases and is read in frame from base 1. V is cut by 6 bases and J by 0 bases, and the space between the germline ends is 15 bases.